This TCR beta chain was captured in a study of technical replicates of blood from several donors. Some clones are missing from TCRdb's copy, which holds only in-frame ones; the method was immunoSEQ multiplex PCR. The sample lists about 88,000 clones; about 90% were seen once. V was cut by 5 bases and J by 5 bases, with 9 bases left in between. The CDR3 is made up of 12 amino acids. The germline CDR1 and CDR2 sequences are SGHTA and FQGNSA. Sequencing was done on a sample of T cells isolated from PBMCs. This sequence joins TRBV7-2 and TRBJ1-1; a possible D gene is TRBD1 (5 bases). This TCR was recovered from a human donor in good health. DNA of the CDR3: TGTGCCAGCAGCCCCCGACAGACTGAAGCTTTCTTT. It translates to CASSPRQTEAFF. The full variable domain, rest sourced from reference TRBV7-2 and TRBJ1-1, is GAGVSQSPSNKVTEKGKDVELRCDPISGHTALYWYRQSLGQGLEFLIYFQGNSAPDKSGLPSDRFSAERTGGSVSTLTIQRTQQEDSAVYLCASSPRQTEAFFGQGTRLTVV.